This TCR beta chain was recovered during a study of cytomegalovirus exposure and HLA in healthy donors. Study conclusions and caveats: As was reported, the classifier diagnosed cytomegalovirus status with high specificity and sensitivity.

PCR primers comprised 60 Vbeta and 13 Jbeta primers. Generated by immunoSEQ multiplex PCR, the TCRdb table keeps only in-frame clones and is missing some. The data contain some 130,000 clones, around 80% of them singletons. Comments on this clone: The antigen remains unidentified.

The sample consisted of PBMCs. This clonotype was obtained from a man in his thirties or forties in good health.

CDR3 bases: TGTGCCAGCACAGCGGAAGGATATGGCTACACCTTC. Amino acid sequence: CASTAEGYGYTF. V is TRBV28 and J is TRBJ1-2; D is unclear. The V gene lost 7 bases and the J gene lost 5 bases, with 11 bases spanning the gap. Looked up from germline, CDR1 is MDHEN and CDR2 is SYDVKM. The CDR3 is made up of 12 amino acids.